This record concerns one T cell receptor (beta chain) sequence. Extracted from the samples, RNA was reverse transcribed into cDNA to serve as the sequencing template. The protocol was immunoSEQ multiplex PCR, while the TCRdb copy is restricted to in-frame clones and leaves out a portion. The sample holds some 150,000 clones, roughly nine tenths seen once. This sample was included in a study of CD8+ T cells in alopecia areata. This CDR3 is 13 amino acids long. The V end was cut by 2 bases, the J end by 0 bases, with 5 bases between. Germline lookup yields CDR1 MNHEY and CDR2 SMNVEV (reference sequence). The treatment denotes: oral pan-JAK inhibitor, 5-10 mg twice daily.

The source is a human donor with alopecia areata. This rearrangement joins TRBV27 to TRBJ2-7; D not certain. The specimen comprised CD8+ T cells sorted from blood, sampled at week 4, from a patient treated with tofacitinib. DNA of the CDR3: TGTGCCAGCAGTTTACAGGACTCCTACGAGCAGTACTTC. Amino acids: CASSLQDSYEQYF.